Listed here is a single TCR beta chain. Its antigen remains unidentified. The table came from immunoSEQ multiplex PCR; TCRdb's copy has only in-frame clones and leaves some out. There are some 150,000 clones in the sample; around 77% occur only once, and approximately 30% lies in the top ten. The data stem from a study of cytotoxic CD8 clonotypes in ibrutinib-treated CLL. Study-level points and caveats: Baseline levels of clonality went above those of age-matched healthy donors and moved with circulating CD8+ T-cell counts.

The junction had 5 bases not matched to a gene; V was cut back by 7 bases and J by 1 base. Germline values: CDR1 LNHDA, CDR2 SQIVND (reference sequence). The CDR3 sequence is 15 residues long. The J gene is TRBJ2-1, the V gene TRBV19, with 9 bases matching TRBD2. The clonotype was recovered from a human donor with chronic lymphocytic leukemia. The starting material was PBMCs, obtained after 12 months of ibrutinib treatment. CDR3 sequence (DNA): TGTGCCAGTACCGATCTAGCGGGATCCTACAATGAGCAGTTCTTC. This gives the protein CASTDLAGSYNEQFF.